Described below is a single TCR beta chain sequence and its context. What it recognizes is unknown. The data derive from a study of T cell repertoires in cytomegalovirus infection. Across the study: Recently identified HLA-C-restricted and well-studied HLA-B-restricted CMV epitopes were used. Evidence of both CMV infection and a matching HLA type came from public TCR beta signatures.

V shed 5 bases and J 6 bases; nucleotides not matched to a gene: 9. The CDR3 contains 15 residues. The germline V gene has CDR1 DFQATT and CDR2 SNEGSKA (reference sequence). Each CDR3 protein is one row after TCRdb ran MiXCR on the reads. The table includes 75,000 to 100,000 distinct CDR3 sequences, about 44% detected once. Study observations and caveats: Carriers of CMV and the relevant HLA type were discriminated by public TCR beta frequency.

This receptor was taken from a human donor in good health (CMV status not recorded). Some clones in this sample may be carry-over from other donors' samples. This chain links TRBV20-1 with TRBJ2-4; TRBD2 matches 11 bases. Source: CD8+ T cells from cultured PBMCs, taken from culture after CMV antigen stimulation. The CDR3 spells CSAAIAGGRRNIQYF. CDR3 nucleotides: TGCAGTGCTGCAATAGCGGGAGGGCGTAGAAACATTCAGTACTTC.